This T cell receptor beta chain was found in a study of CD8+CD57+ T cells in acquired aplastic anemia. This clonotype was seen more than once but under ten times. Profiles of TCR beta VDJ and CDR3 were generated from a genomic DNA template. TCRdb fed the reads into MiXCR, producing one record per CDR3 protein. Of 300,000 or so distinct CDR3 sequences in the sample, 55% to 60% are singletons; the top ten hold roughly 8%. The CDR3 consists of 14 residues. The V gene's germline CDR1 is SGHAT and CDR2 FQNNGV. Trimming took 4 bases from V and 4 from J; bases not matched to a gene: 4. Sequencing used sorted CD4+, CD8+, or CD8+CD57+ T cells (not recorded which) from PBMCs. The chain recombines TRBV11-2 with TRBJ2-7; 10 nucleotides agree with TRBD1. The clonotype originates from a human donor with severe aplastic anemia or a healthy control (not recorded which). CDR3: CASSSTGGAYEQYF. The CDR3 nucleotides read TGTGCCAGCAGCTCGACAGGGGGCGCGTACGAGCAGTACTTC.